This entry lists 26 T cell receptor beta chains sequenced from one sample in a study of blood T cells in healthy people across ages. A sample-barcoded 5' primer and a J-beta primer mix were used in a second PCR of about 7 to 11 cycles. TCRdb itself ran the 5' RACE reads through MiXCR, one entry per CDR3 protein. The profile covers hundreds of thousands of distinct CDR3 sequences, with 58% appearing a single time and about 20% taken by the ten largest. The material sequenced was blood. The receptors stem from a man aged 25 to 45 in good health.

Ten or more counts support this clonotype. The genes are TRBV25-1 and TRBJ2-7; D unclear. The CDR3 loop spans 11 amino acids. V shed 2 bases and J shed 3 bases, with 2 bases lying between them. The germline V gene encodes CDR1 MGHDK and CDR2 SYGVNS. CDR3 loop: CASSEGYEQYF. CDR3 DNA: TGTGCCAGCAGTGAAGGCTACGAGCAGTACTTC.

The J gene is TRBJ2-3, the V gene TRBV11-2; 7 bases line up with TRBD2. CDR3 length: 15 residues. Germline CDR1 SGHAT, CDR2 FQNNGV. V shed 4 bases and J 1 base; nucleotides not matched to a gene: 5. The chain's CDR3 is CASSSDRGGTDTQYF. Here the CDR3 DNA reads TGTGCCAGCAGCTCAGACCGGGGGGGCACAGATACGCAGTATTTT.

This chain joins TRBV9 and TRBJ1-6, with D perhaps matching TRBD1 (6 bases). Germline V gene lookup returns CDR1 SGDLS and CDR2 YYNGEE. V was shortened by 4 bases and J by 7 bases, with 15 bases between the two germline ends. The length of the CDR3 is 15 residues. The CDR3 region is CASSQGTVGNSPLHF. The CDR3 DNA sequence: TGTGCCAGCAGCCAGGGGACGGTGGGGAATTCACCCCTCCACTTT.

The CDR3 here is CASSERRRGYNEQFF. For the CDR3, the DNA is TGTGCCAGCAGTGAGAGGCGCAGGGGCTACAATGAGCAGTTCTTC. The genes are TRBV25-1 and TRBJ2-1; weak D call: TRBD1 (6 bases). V lost 3 bases and J lost 3, with 12 bases in between. The CDR3 is 15 amino acids. Germline-derived CDR1 and CDR2 are MGHDK and SYGVNS.

The CDR3 DNA sequence: TGTGCCAGCAGCCATGGGACTAGTTCGTACGAGCAGTACTTC. Translated, it gives CASSHGTSSYEQYF. The rearrangement uses TRBV7-9 and TRBJ2-7; 8 positions match TRBD2. The J segment lost 4 bases and the V segment lost 5 bases, leaving 7 bases of the junction unmatched. Germline-derived CDR1 and CDR2 are SEHNR and FQNEAQ (reference sequence). CDR3 length: 14 amino acids.

This chain links TRBV24-1 with TRBJ2-1; the D gene is possibly TRBD1 (6 bases). V lost 4 bases, J lost 6 bases, and 9 bases lay in between. This CDR3 is 13 amino acids long. Germline V gene data show CDR1 as KGHDR and CDR2 as SFDVKD. The CDR3 DNA reads TGTGCCACCAGTGAACTAGGGGGCAATGAGCAGTTCTTC. Protein product: CATSELGGNEQFF.

The V and J genes are TRBV5-1 and TRBJ2-5; a possible D gene is TRBD2 (6 bases). CDR1 and CDR2 from the germline V gene are SGHRS and YFSETQ. The CDR3 contains 13 residues. The V gene lost 4 bases and the J gene lost 4 bases, with 11 bases spanning the gap. The CDR3 region has the DNA TGCGCCAGCAGCGCGACTAGTTTAGAGACCCAGTACTTC. It translates to CASSATSLETQYF.

The rearrangement uses TRBV4-2 and TRBJ2-5; D is perhaps TRBD1 (5 bases). CDR1 and CDR2 (germline): LGHNA, YNFKEQ. Trimming removed 0 bases from V and 3 bases from J, with 8 bases in between. The CDR3 has 14 residues. The CDR3 DNA sequence: TGTGCCAGCAGCCAAGATGCCAGGGAAGAGACCCAGTACTTC. Residues: CASSQDAREETQYF.

The gene calls are TRBV7-3 and TRBJ2-5, with no clear D. The CDR3 sequence is 13 residues long. Germline values: CDR1 SGHTA, CDR2 FQGTGA. The V end lost 2 bases, the J end lost 7 bases, and 11 bases lay between the germline ends. Here the CDR3 DNA reads TGTGCCAGCAGCTTAGGAGAGCACATGACCCAGTACTTC. It yields the protein CASSLGEHMTQYF.

The genes are TRBV6-2 or TRBV6-3 and TRBJ2-5; tentative D call: TRBD2 (6 bases). The CDR3 runs 12 residues. Germline values: CDR1 MNHEY, CDR2 SVGEGT. Trimming pared 8 bases from V and 5 bases from J, leaving 12 bases between. The CDR3 reads CASAGWMETQYF. The CDR3, as DNA: TGTGCCAGCGCGGGATGGATGGAGACCCAGTACTTC.

The rearrangement links TRBV30 to TRBJ2-6, with D uncertain. Looked up from germline, CDR1 is GTSNPN and CDR2 is SVGIG (reference sequence). The CDR3 runs 16 residues. Between the trimmed V and J ends, which lost 2 bases and 2 bases, there was a span of 13 bases. CDR3 loop: CAWSPPPETGANVLTF. The DNA of the CDR3 is TGTGCCTGGAGTCCACCCCCGGAGACTGGGGCCAACGTCCTGACTTTC.

The genes are TRBV7-2 and TRBJ1-1, with D possibly matching TRBD1 (5 bases). The CDR3 contains 15 residues. With 5 bases removed from V and 1 base from J, the gap between germline ends came to 14 bases. The germline V gene encodes CDR1 SGHTA and CDR2 FQGNSA. The DNA for the CDR3 is TGTGCCAGCAGCACGCGACAGCCCTCGAACACTGAAGCTTTCTTT. This codes for CASSTRQPSNTEAFF.

The chain combines TRBV20-1 with TRBJ2-1; 11 nucleotides agree with TRBD1. This CDR3 comprises 17 residues. V was pared by 0 bases and J by 8 bases, with 12 bases of the junction left unmatched. CDR1 DFQATT and CDR2 SNEGSKA come from the germline V gene (reference sequence). The CDR3 spells CSARDRNAPGQGDEQFF. In nucleotides, the CDR3 is TGCAGTGCTAGAGATCGAAACGCTCCGGGACAGGGGGATGAGCAGTTCTTC.

The rearrangement uses TRBV4-2 and TRBJ2-2; D gene ambiguous. V lost 0 bases and J 4 bases, leaving 6 bases between the germline ends. Germline lookup yields CDR1 LGHNA and CDR2 YNFKEQ. There are 14 residues in the CDR3. Here the CDR3 DNA reads TGTGCCAGCAGCCAAGAGGTGAGCACCGGGGAGCTGTTTTTT. Protein: CASSQEVSTGELFF.

V gene TRBV2 combines with J gene TRBJ2-1; possible D gene TRBD2, 6 bases. Trimming left V 7 bases short and J 3 bases short, with 13 bases between. This CDR3 is 14 amino acids long. CDR1 and CDR2 from the germline V gene are SNHLY and FYNNEI. The CDR3 sequence: CASKEGPSYNEQFF. CDR3 DNA: TGTGCCAGCAAGGAGGGGCCTAGCTACAATGAGCAGTTCTTC.

This chain uses TRBV7-2 with TRBJ2-7, with 7 bases fitting TRBD2. The length of the CDR3 is 13 residues. Germline lookup yields CDR1 SGHTA and CDR2 FQGNSA. V lost 5 bases and J lost 5; bases outside the gene matches: 6. The CDR3 DNA is TGTGCCAGCAGCCGCGGCGGGGGTAACGAGCAGTACTTC. This codes for CASSRGGGNEQYF.

The chain employs TRBV20-1 and TRBJ2-7; the D gene is possibly TRBD1 (6 bases). Germline CDR1 and CDR2: DFQATT and SNEGSKA (reference sequence). Trimming took 2 bases from V and 0 from J, leaving 20 bases between them. CDR3 length equals 17 residues. The CDR3 DNA reads as TGCAGTGCTAGACTGTGGTCGGATCGACAGGTCTCCTACGAGCAGTACTTC. Its protein product is CSARLWSDRQVSYEQYF.

This clonotype was detected a few times. The V call is TRBV7-6, the J call TRBJ2-5; no clear D. The CDR3 runs to 14 residues. Germline V gene sequence: CDR1 SGHVS, CDR2 FNYEAQ. Trimming stripped 5 bases from V and 5 bases from J, with 15 bases between. CDR3 in DNA: TGTGCCAGCAGCCTAGTGTTAGGGTTGGAGACCCAGTACTTC. It yields the protein CASSLVLGLETQYF.

The chain joins TRBV10-3 to TRBJ1-1; D ambiguous. V lost 3 bases, J lost 0 bases, and 8 bases lay in between. Germline lookup yields CDR1 ENHRY and CDR2 SYGVKD. CDR3 length: 14 residues. The CDR3 DNA sequence: TGTGCCATCAGTGAATTAAGGGTGAACACTGAAGCTTTCTTT. This codes for CAISELRVNTEAFF.

This rearrangement joins TRBV12-3 or TRBV12-4 to TRBJ1-2, with TRBD1 identical over 7 bases. This CDR3 is built from 14 residues. The V gene end was trimmed by 6 bases and the J gene end by 6 bases; junction bases not matched to a gene: 10. The DNA of the CDR3 is TGTGCCAGCAGGTCCCCGGGACAGTCTGATGGCTACACCTTC. It codes for CASRSPGQSDGYTF.

The CDR3 coding sequence is TGTGCCACCAGCAGAGACCAGACAGGGGGGGGCTATAATGAGCAGTTCTTC. Residues: CATSRDQTGGGYNEQFF. The chain carries TRBV15 and TRBJ2-1; 9 bases align to TRBD1. The V and J ends lost 0 bases and 7 bases, in that order; junction bases with no gene match: 10. This CDR3 spans 17 amino acids. CDR1 LNHNV and CDR2 YYDKDF come from the germline V gene (reference sequence).

J is TRBJ2-2 and V is TRBV10-3; 7 positions agree with TRBD1. The CDR3 length is 16 residues. Germline lookup yields CDR1 ENHRY and CDR2 SYGVKD. The trim removed 3 bases at V and 2 bases at J, leaving 6 bases unmatched. The CDR3 coding sequence is TGTGCCATCAGTGACCAGAGGACAGGCAACACCGGGGAGCTGTTTTTT. Protein sequence: CAISDQRTGNTGELFF.

This clonotype showed up just a few times. The chain employs TRBV7-9 and TRBJ1-2, with 7 bases fitting TRBD1. Unmatched junction bases numbered 11, after V lost 6 bases and J lost 7 bases. This CDR3 region has 14 residues. Per the germline V gene, CDR1 is SEHNR and CDR2 is FQNEAQ (reference sequence). CDR3 loop: CASSNEIRGIGYTF. The CDR3, as DNA: TGTGCCAGCAGTAATGAGATCAGGGGGATTGGCTACACCTTC.

This clonotype was detected ten times or more. The J gene is TRBJ2-5, the V gene TRBV5-1, with D uncertain. Germline CDR1 and CDR2: SGHRS and YFSETQ. V lost 0 bases to trimming and J lost 2 bases, with 8 bases between them. This CDR3 is 14 amino acids long. CDR3 sequence (DNA): TGCGCCAGCAGCTTGGGCCAGGTACAAGAGACCCAGTACTTC. Residues: CASSLGQVQETQYF.

This clonotype has only a few counts. The chain couples TRBV10-3 to TRBJ2-5; D unclear. Trimming left V 4 bases short and J 2 bases short, with 17 bases between. Germline CDR1 is ENHRY and CDR2 is SYGVKD. The CDR3 spans 16 residues. The CDR3 loop is CAISVPRDPGQETQYF. CDR3 nucleotides: TGTGCCATCAGTGTCCCCCGTGACCCTGGGCAAGAGACCCAGTACTTC.

The chain uses TRBV24-1 and TRBJ2-4; 7 bases align to TRBD2. Germline CDR1 and CDR2: KGHDR and SFDVKD. Unmatched junction bases numbered 7, after V lost 2 bases and J lost 4 bases. CDR3 length: 16 amino acids. The CDR3 spells CATSDSSTSRKNIQYF. The CDR3 nucleotides read TGTGCCACCAGTGATTCTTCGACTAGCCGGAAAAACATTCAGTACTTC.